This T cell receptor (beta chain) originates from a study of shared clonotypes between healthy human individuals. Whole-study findings and limits: The genetic and exposure-history diversity represented was limited by few donors. Generally, estimated richness proved larger in naive subsets than it did in memory subsets.

On this clone: The target antigen is unknown.

TCRdb's table, derived via immunoSEQ multiplex PCR, lists solely in-frame clones and lacks some. The repertoire holds some 1,600,000 clones, 95% to 99% seen once, with roughly 0.4% in the top ten. Germline V gene lookup returns CDR1 SGHVS and CDR2 FNYEAQ. This CDR3 is built from 16 residues. J lost 5 bases, V lost 2 bases, and 9 bases had no gene match. The sequencing sample was made of naive CD4+ T cells sorted from blood. The subset denotes: CD45RA+ positively selected. The sequence was obtained from a man aged 25-40 years in good health. This chain uses TRBV7-6 with TRBJ2-1; 7 nucleotides match TRBD2. The chain's CDR3 is CASSLPNSRGDNEQFF. In DNA form, the CDR3 reads TGTGCCAGCAGCTTACCCAACAGTCGGGGGGACAATGAGCAGTTCTTC.